Listed below are T cell receptor beta chains from one sample, sequenced in a study of T cell responses to AZD1222 COVID-19 vaccine. This table comes from immunoSEQ multiplex PCR, and its TCRdb copy is limited to in-frame clones, with some not included. Among under 150,000 clones listed, just over 90% were seen once. Here the sequenced sample was peripheral blood, taken on day 0 of MenACWY control vaccination. These receptor sequences come from an adult in good health. Both conserved end residues are part of each CDR3. Fields, in order: J gene, V gene, clone size, D gene, CDR3 DNA, CDR3 protein. A D gene is named only where the DNA matches it firmly. Expanded clones are given a class, and other clones once, few, many or no size at all.

j_call: TRBJ2-7
v_call: TRBV2
clone_size: few
d_call: -
cdr3_nt: TGTGCCAGCAGTGAATGGTTTACCTACGAGCAGTACTTC
cdr3_aa: CASSEWFTYEQYF

j_call: TRBJ1-1
v_call: TRBV10-1
clone_size: -
d_call: TRBD1
cdr3_nt: TGCGCCAGCAGTGAGTCGACAGGGGGAGCTTTCTTT
cdr3_aa: CASSESTGGAFF

j_call: TRBJ1-2
v_call: TRBV29-1
clone_size: -
d_call: -
cdr3_nt: TGCAGCGTAACGTTACAGGAGTATGGCTACACCTTC
cdr3_aa: CSVTLQEYGYTF

j_call: TRBJ1-2
v_call: TRBV5-1
clone_size: -
d_call: -
cdr3_nt: TGCGCCAGCAGCTCAACTGGAGCTAACTATGGCTACACCTTC
cdr3_aa: CASSSTGANYGYTF

j_call: TRBJ2-5
v_call: TRBV28
clone_size: -
d_call: TRBD1
cdr3_nt: TGTGCCAGCAGGGATCAAACAGGGGGCGAGGAGACCCAGTACTTC
cdr3_aa: CASRDQTGGEETQYF

j_call: TRBJ1-4
v_call: TRBV4-2
clone_size: -
d_call: -
cdr3_nt: TGTGCCAGCAGCCAAGTCACGGGTCCGAATGAAAAACTGTTTTTT
cdr3_aa: CASSQVTGPNEKLFF

j_call: TRBJ1-1
v_call: TRBV10-3
clone_size: few
d_call: -
cdr3_nt: TGTGCCATCAGTGAGTCAGAAGGTGAAGCTTTCTTT
cdr3_aa: CAISESEGEAFF

j_call: TRBJ2-3
v_call: TRBV4-1
clone_size: -
d_call: TRBD1
cdr3_nt: TGCGCCAGCAGCCAAGATGTCCAGGGGGCAGGAATAGATACGCAGTATTTT
cdr3_aa: CASSQDVQGAGIDTQYF

j_call: TRBJ1-4
v_call: TRBV5-1
clone_size: once
d_call: -
cdr3_nt: TGCGCCAGCAGCTTGGAGAGGAGTGGAGAACTGTTTTTT
cdr3_aa: CASSLERSGELFF

j_call: TRBJ1-5
v_call: TRBV30
clone_size: -
d_call: -
cdr3_nt: TGTGCCTGGAGTCGTAGCAATCAGCCCCAGCATTTT
cdr3_aa: CAWSRSNQPQHF

j_call: TRBJ1-4
v_call: TRBV18
clone_size: -
d_call: -
cdr3_nt: TGTGCCAGCTCACCGGGGGAAAAACTGTTTTTT
cdr3_aa: CASSPGEKLFF

j_call: TRBJ2-5
v_call: TRBV6-5
clone_size: -
d_call: -
cdr3_nt: TGTGCCACCTCACAGGGAGTAGAGACCCAGTACTTC
cdr3_aa: CATSQGVETQYF

j_call: TRBJ2-1
v_call: TRBV24-1
clone_size: -
d_call: TRBD2
cdr3_nt: TGTGCCACCAGTGATTTTGACCCTAGCGGGGGCTCCTACAATGAGCAGTTCTTC
cdr3_aa: CATSDFDPSGGSYNEQFF

j_call: TRBJ1-2
v_call: TRBV5-5
clone_size: -
d_call: TRBD1
cdr3_nt: TGTGCCAGCAGTCGCGGGACAGGGGGCCATGGCTACACCTTC
cdr3_aa: CASSRGTGGHGYTF

j_call: TRBJ1-2
v_call: TRBV24-1
clone_size: few
d_call: TRBD1
cdr3_nt: TGTGCCACCAGTGATCGACAGGGCTATGGCTACACCTTC
cdr3_aa: CATSDRQGYGYTF

j_call: TRBJ2-7
v_call: TRBV6-6
clone_size: -
d_call: -
cdr3_nt: TGTGCCAGCAGGGGATTAGGGACGGGAACCTACGAGCAGTACTTC
cdr3_aa: CASRGLGTGTYEQYF

j_call: TRBJ2-7
v_call: TRBV27
clone_size: -
d_call: -
cdr3_nt: TGTGCCAGCAGTTTACAAGTGGGCCCAGTCTACGAGCAGTACTTC
cdr3_aa: CASSLQVGPVYEQYF